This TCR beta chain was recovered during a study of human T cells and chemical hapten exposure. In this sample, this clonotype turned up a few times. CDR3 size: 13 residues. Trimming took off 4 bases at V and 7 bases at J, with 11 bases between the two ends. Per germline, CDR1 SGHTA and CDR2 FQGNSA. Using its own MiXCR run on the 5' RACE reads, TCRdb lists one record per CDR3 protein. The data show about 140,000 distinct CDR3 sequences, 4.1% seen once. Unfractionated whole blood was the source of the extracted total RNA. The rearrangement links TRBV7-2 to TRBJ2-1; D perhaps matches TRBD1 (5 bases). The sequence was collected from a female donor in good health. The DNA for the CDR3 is TGTGCCAGCAGCTACGTTGCAGGGAATGAGCAGTTCTTC. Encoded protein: CASSYVAGNEQFF.